Listed below are T cell receptor beta chains from one sample, sequenced in a study of graft-versus-host responses after intestinal transplantation. Sequenced by immunoSEQ multiplex PCR; TCRdb stores in-frame clones only, minus some. The data hold roughly 110,000 clones, with approximately 86% observed a single time. These TCRs' antigens remain unknown. Material: unstimulated CD4+ T cells sorted from spleen or lymph node cells, obtained before transplant. These receptors were taken from a human donor who was the organ donor for an intestinal transplant. Both conserved end residues are part of each CDR3. Each record gives: CDR3 DNA, CDR3 protein, clone size, D gene, V gene, J gene. D genes are given only for firm matches. Clone size, where shown, is once, few, many, or a class for clones that have expanded.

CDR3nt: TGTGCCAGCAGTGAAAACCCCTCGGTTCGGGGAGAGAGGGAGCAGTTCTTC
CDR3aa: CASSENPSVRGEREQFF
abundance: .
d_gene: .
v_gene: TRBV6-1
j_gene: TRBJ2-1

CDR3nt: TGTGCCAGCAGTTACTCGACCAGGGGAGGCCAGCCCCAGCATTTT
CDR3aa: CASSYSTRGGQPQHF
abundance: .
d_gene: .
v_gene: TRBV6-5
j_gene: TRBJ1-5

CDR3nt: TGCAGTGCCGTGCTGGGGTATGGCTACACCTTC
CDR3aa: CSAVLGYGYTF
abundance: .
d_gene: .
v_gene: TRBV20-1
j_gene: TRBJ1-2

CDR3nt: TGTGCCAGCAGCCCCCGGTCACCTTATTTGAACTATGGCTACACCTTC
CDR3aa: CASSPRSPYLNYGYTF
abundance: .
d_gene: .
v_gene: TRBV14
j_gene: TRBJ1-2

CDR3nt: TGCGCCAGCAGTGGACTGAACACCGGGGAGCTGTTTTTT
CDR3aa: CASSGLNTGELFF
abundance: few
d_gene: .
v_gene: TRBV10-1
j_gene: TRBJ2-2

CDR3nt: TGTGCCAGCAGCCCCGGCCCTCGGGCAGGGTATAACTATGGCTACACCTTC
CDR3aa: CASSPGPRAGYNYGYTF
abundance: once
d_gene: .
v_gene: TRBV7-3
j_gene: TRBJ1-2

CDR3nt: TGTGCCAGCTCACCCTATAGCACAGATACGCAGTATTTT
CDR3aa: CASSPYSTDTQYF
abundance: .
d_gene: .
v_gene: TRBV18
j_gene: TRBJ2-3

CDR3nt: TGCGCCAGCAGTGAGTCTAAGCGGGGGGGCCCAGATACGCAGTATTTT
CDR3aa: CASSESKRGGPDTQYF
abundance: .
d_gene: TRBD2
v_gene: TRBV10-1
j_gene: TRBJ2-3

CDR3nt: TGCGCCAGCAGCCAAGCGGCCTACAATGAGCAGTTCTTC
CDR3aa: CASSQAAYNEQFF
abundance: .
d_gene: .
v_gene: TRBV4-1
j_gene: TRBJ2-1

CDR3nt: TGCGCCAGCACCGCCACGGTCGGGGCAACTAATGAAAAACTGTTTTTT
CDR3aa: CASTATVGATNEKLFF
abundance: few
d_gene: .
v_gene: TRBV5-1
j_gene: TRBJ1-4

CDR3nt: TGTGCCAGCACCCAACGACAGGGGAACACTGAAGCTTTCTTT
CDR3aa: CASTQRQGNTEAFF
abundance: .
d_gene: TRBD1
v_gene: TRBV6-1
j_gene: TRBJ1-1

CDR3nt: TGTGCCAGCAGCCCCAGGGGGGACACTGAAGCTTTCTTT
CDR3aa: CASSPRGDTEAFF
abundance: .
d_gene: TRBD1
v_gene: TRBV7-3
j_gene: TRBJ1-1

CDR3nt: TGCGCCAGCAGTGAGGCCGAAGCGGGGGGCACAGATACGCAGTATTTT
CDR3aa: CASSEAEAGGTDTQYF
abundance: .
d_gene: TRBD2
v_gene: TRBV10-1
j_gene: TRBJ2-3

CDR3nt: TGTGCCAGCAGCTTCTTAGATAACTATGGCTACACCTTC
CDR3aa: CASSFLDNYGYTF
abundance: .
d_gene: .
v_gene: TRBV11-3
j_gene: TRBJ1-2

CDR3nt: TGTGCCAGCAGCTCCCGCCTCGACAGGTCAGATACGCAGTATTTT
CDR3aa: CASSSRLDRSDTQYF
abundance: few
d_gene: .
v_gene: TRBV11-2
j_gene: TRBJ2-3

CDR3nt: TGTGCCAGCAGTGTGGGACACCCAGAAAGCAATCAGCCCCAGCATTTT
CDR3aa: CASSVGHPESNQPQHF
abundance: .
d_gene: .
v_gene: TRBV6-1
j_gene: TRBJ1-5

CDR3nt: TGTGCCAGCAGCTCAGGGGGCGAGCAGTACTTC
CDR3aa: CASSSGGEQYF
abundance: .
d_gene: TRBD1
v_gene: TRBV7-3
j_gene: TRBJ2-7